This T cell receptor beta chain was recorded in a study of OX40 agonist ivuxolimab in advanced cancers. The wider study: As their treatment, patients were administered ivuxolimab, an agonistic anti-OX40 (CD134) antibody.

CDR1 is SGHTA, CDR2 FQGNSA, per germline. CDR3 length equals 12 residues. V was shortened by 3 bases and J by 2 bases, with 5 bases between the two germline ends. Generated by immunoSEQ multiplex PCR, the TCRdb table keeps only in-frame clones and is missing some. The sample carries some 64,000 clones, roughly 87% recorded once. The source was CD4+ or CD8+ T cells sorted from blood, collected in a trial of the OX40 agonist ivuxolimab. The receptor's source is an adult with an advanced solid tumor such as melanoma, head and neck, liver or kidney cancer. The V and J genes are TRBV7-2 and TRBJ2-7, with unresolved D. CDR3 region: CASSFWPYEQYF. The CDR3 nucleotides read TGTGCCAGCAGCTTCTGGCCCTACGAGCAGTACTTC.